The 3 T cell receptor beta chains given below trace back to one sample, sequenced in a study of T cells in Graves' hyperthyroidism and ophthalmopathy. Using RNA transcripts as the source, TCR beta CDR3 regions were amplified. When the TCR CDR3 underwent first-round RT-PCR, the HTBI primer set was used. In TCRdb, the multiplex PCR reads were re-called with MiXCR into one record per CDR3 protein. The data hold about 340,000 distinct CDR3 sequences, with 18% observed a single time. The sample was blood. These receptors all come from a woman aged 45-60 years with Graves' hyperthyroidism.

This chain uses TRBV6-1 with TRBJ2-4, with D possibly being TRBD1 or TRBD2 (7 bases each). There are 16 residues in the CDR3. Germline CDR1 is MNHNS and CDR2 is SASEGT. The ends were cut back, 5 bases at V and 0 bases at J, with 14 bases in the middle. CDR3 nucleotide sequence: TGTGCCAGCAGTACGGGCAGGGGGGGAGCCAAAAACATTCAGTACTTC. Its protein product is CASSTGRGGAKNIQYF.

The chain couples TRBV12-3 or TRBV12-4 to TRBJ2-1; the D gene is possibly TRBD1 (5 bases). The CDR3 spans 12 residues. V was trimmed by 7 bases and J by 8 bases, leaving 12 bases between them. The DNA for the CDR3 is TGTGCCAGCAACGTGTGGGGCGATGAGCAGTTCTTC. It is translated as CASNVWGDEQFF.

The gene calls are TRBV5-4 and TRBJ1-5; D perhaps matches TRBD1 (5 bases). Germline CDR1 and CDR2: SGHNT and YYREEE (reference sequence). V was trimmed by 0 bases and J by 11 bases, leaving 15 bases between them. The CDR3 length is 14 residues. The CDR3 sequence: CASSLGTPGGTQHF. The CDR3 nucleotides read TGTGCCAGCAGCTTGGGGACACCCGGGGGGACCCAGCATTTT.